This T cell receptor beta chain was sequenced during a study of T cell repertoires in cytomegalovirus infection. With regard to this clonotype: Its antigen is undetermined.

MiXCR, applied by TCRdb to the reads, yields one record per CDR3 protein. The table includes approximately 730,000 distinct CDR3 sequences, roughly 30% detected once. Trimming removed 3 bases at V and 4 bases at J, with 17 bases between. This CDR3 is 16 amino acids long. Germline V CDR1 and CDR2: MNHEY, SVGAGI. This TCR was sampled from a human donor in good health (CMV status not recorded). Some clones in this sample may be carry-over from other donors' samples. V usage is TRBV6-5 and J usage is TRBJ2-3; D gene ambiguous. The sample was cultured PBMCs, taken from culture after CMV antigen stimulation. CDR3 bases: TGTGCCAGCAGTTATTACGGCACTCCGACGGCAGATACGCAGTATTTT. Translation gives CASSYYGTPTADTQYF.